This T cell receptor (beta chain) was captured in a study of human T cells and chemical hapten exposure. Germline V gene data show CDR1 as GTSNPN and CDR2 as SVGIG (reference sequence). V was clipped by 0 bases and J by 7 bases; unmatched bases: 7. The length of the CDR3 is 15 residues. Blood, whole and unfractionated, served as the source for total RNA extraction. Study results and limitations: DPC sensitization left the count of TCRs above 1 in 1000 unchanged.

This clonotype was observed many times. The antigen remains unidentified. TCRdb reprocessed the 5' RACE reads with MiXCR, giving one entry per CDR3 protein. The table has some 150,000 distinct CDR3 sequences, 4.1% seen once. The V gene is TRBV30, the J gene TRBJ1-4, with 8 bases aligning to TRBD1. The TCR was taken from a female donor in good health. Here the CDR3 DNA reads TGTGCCTGGAGTGTACGGGCCAGGGGGCGTGAAAAACTGTTTTTT. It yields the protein CAWSVRARGREKLFF.